Given below is one T cell receptor (beta chain) in context. These data belong to a study of blood T cell repertoires in COVID-19. About the research overall: From T cells, B-cell-depleted T cells, or PBMCs came the material, which was cDNA or gDNA.

In the original workflow: From reference gene primer amplification, estimates of nucleated cell counts were derived. Assay used: immunoSEQ multiplex PCR; TCRdb lists only in-frame clones, some missing. The V and J calls and clone size are taken from that table; D and trimming were inferred from the DNA. The sample has around 330,000 clones, roughly 88% seen once. Seattle participants joined during active infection and were tracked over time. This CDR3 spans 15 amino acids. From germline, CDR1 is DFQATT and CDR2 SNEGSKA (reference sequence). The J segment lost 3 bases and the V segment lost 3 bases, leaving 7 bases of the junction unmatched.

The source material was peripheral blood. V is TRBV20-1 and J is TRBJ1-5, with 8 nucleotides matching TRBD1. The receptor comes from a woman aged 25 to 39 with COVID-19, enrolled during active disease. In DNA form, the CDR3 reads TGCAGTGCTAGTATTCGCAGGGGGCTCAATCAGCCCCAGCATTTT. Translating gives CSASIRRGLNQPQHF.